This paragraph reports one TCR beta chain. CDR3 size: 14 residues. Unmatched junction bases numbered 9, after V lost 6 bases and J lost 6 bases. Germline V lookup: CDR1 MNHNS, CDR2 SASEGT. The data were taken from a study of control samples from healthy donors and cancer patients. TCRdb keeps only in-frame clones here, not all; method: immunoSEQ multiplex PCR. The sample carries fewer than 90,000 clones, under 90% recorded once. The clonotype originates from a man in his forties or fifties in good health. The gene calls are TRBV6-1 and TRBJ2-7, with 9 nucleotides matching TRBD1. The sequenced sample consisted of blood. CDR3 sequence: CASRQWTGEGEQYF. CDR3 DNA sequence: TGTGCCAGCAGGCAGTGGACAGGGGAGGGCGAGCAGTACTTC.